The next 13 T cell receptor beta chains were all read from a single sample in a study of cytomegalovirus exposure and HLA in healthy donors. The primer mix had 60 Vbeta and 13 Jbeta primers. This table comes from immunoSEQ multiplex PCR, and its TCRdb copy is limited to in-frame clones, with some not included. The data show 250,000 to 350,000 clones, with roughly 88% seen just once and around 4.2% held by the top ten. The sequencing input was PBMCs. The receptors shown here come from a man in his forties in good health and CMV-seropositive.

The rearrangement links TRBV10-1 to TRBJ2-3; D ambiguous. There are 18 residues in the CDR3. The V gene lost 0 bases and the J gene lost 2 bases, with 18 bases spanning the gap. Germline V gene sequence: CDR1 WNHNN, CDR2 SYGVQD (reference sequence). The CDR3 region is CASSESKYGRPFTDTQYF. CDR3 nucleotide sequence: TGCGCCAGCAGTGAGTCGAAGTACGGCAGGCCTTTCACAGATACGCAGTATTTT.

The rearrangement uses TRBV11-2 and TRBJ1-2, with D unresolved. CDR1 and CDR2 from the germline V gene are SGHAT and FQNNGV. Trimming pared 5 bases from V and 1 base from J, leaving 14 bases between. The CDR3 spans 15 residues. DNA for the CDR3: TGTGCCAGCAGCCCTGATCAGGTCCGTAACTATGGCTACACCTTC. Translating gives CASSPDQVRNYGYTF.

CDR3 in amino acids: CASSPGTSGSEQYF. The CDR3 DNA is TGTGCCAGCAGCCCCGGGACTAGCGGGAGCGAGCAGTACTTC. V usage is TRBV9 and J usage is TRBJ2-7; 14 nucleotides match TRBD2. The CDR3 length is 14 residues. The germline gives CDR1 SGDLS, CDR2 YYNGEE. Trimming at V came to 4 bases and at J to 6 bases, leaving 3 bases not matched to a gene.

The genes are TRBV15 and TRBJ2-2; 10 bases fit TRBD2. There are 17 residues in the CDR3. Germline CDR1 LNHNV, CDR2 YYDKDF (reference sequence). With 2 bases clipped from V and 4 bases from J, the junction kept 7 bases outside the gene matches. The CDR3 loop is CATSRSLAGDLTGELFF. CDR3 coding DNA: TGTGCCACCAGCAGAAGCCTAGCGGGGGACCTCACCGGGGAGCTGTTTTTT. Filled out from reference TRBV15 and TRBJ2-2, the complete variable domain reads DAMVIQNPRYQVTQFGKPVTLSCSQTLNHNVMYWYQQKSSQAPKLLFHYYDKDFNNEADTPDNFQSRRPNTSFCFLDIRSPGLGDTAMYLCATSRSLAGDLTGELFFGEGSRLTVL.

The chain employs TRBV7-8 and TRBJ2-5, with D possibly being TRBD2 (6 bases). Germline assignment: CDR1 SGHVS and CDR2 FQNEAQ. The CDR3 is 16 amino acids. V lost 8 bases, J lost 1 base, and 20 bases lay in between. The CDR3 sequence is CASASPIGSGQETQYF. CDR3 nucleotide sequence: TGTGCCAGCGCTTCGCCAATCGGGAGCGGCCAAGAGACCCAGTACTTC.

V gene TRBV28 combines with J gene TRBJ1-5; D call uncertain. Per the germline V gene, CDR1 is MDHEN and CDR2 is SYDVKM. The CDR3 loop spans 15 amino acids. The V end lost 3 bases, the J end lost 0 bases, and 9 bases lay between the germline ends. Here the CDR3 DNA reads TGTGCCAGCAGTTTTGGAGGTTATAGCAATCAGCCCCAGCATTTT. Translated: CASSFGGYSNQPQHF.

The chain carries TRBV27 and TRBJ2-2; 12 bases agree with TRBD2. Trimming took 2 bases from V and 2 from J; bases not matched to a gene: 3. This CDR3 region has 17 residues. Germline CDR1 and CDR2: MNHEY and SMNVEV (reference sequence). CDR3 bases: TGTGCCAGCAGTTTAACTAGCGGGAGGACTAACACCGGGGAGCTGTTTTTT. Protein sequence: CASSLTSGRTNTGELFF.

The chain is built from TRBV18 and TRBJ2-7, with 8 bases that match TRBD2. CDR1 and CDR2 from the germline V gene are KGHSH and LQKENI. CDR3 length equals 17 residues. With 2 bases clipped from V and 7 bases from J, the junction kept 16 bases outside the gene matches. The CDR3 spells CASSPASLAGGRGEQYF. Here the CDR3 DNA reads TGTGCCAGCTCACCAGCGAGTCTAGCGGGCGGGCGTGGGGAGCAGTACTTC.

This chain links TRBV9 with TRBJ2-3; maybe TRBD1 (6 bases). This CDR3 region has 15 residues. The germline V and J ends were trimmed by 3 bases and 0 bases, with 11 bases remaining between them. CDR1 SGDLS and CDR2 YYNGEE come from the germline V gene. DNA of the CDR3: TGTGCCAGCAGCGCGACAGGATTTAGCACAGATACGCAGTATTTT. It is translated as CASSATGFSTDTQYF.

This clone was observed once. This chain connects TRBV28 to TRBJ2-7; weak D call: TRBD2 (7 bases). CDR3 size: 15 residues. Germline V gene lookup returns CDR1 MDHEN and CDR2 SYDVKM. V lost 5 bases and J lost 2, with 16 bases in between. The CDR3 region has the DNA TGTGCCAGCAGTAATACAGGGAGGGCAACCTACGAGCAGTACTTC. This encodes CASSNTGRATYEQYF.

The CDR3 loop is CASSSFSGINTGELFF. The CDR3, as DNA: TGTGCCAGCAGTTCCTTCAGCGGGATTAACACCGGGGAGCTGTTTTTT. This chain connects TRBV27 to TRBJ2-2; 7 bases align to TRBD2. V was pared by 4 bases and J by 2 bases, with 7 bases of the junction left unmatched. The length of the CDR3 is 16 residues. Germline V gene data show CDR1 as MNHEY and CDR2 as SMNVEV (reference sequence).

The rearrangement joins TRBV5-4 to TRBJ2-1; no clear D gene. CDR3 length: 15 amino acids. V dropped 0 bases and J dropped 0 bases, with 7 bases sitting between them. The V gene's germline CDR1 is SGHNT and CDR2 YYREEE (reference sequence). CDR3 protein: CASSLDIRSYNEQFF. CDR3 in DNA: TGTGCCAGCAGCTTGGACATTCGCTCCTACAATGAGCAGTTCTTC.

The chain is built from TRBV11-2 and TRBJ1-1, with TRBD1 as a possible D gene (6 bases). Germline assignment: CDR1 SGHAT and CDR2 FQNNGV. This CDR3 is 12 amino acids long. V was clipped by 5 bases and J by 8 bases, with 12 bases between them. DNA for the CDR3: TGTGCCAGCAGCCAGGGGCAGGAGGAAGCTTTCTTT. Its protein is CASSQGQEEAFF.